This T cell receptor beta chain was recorded in a study of blood T cell repertoires in COVID-19. Authors' processing steps: The assay estimated nucleated cells by amplifying reference gene primers. Measured with immunoSEQ multiplex PCR; TCRdb has only the in-frame clones, and not every one. For V, J and clone size, that table is used; D and trimming come from the DNA. The table records 310,000 or so clones, roughly 82% of them present only once. CDR1 is SGHRS and CDR2 is YFSETQ in the germline V gene. The CDR3 has 14 amino acids. The V end lost 0 bases, the J end lost 0 bases, and 4 bases lay between the germline ends.

The TCR sequence derives from a woman between 50 and 59 years old with acute or convalescent COVID-19. Sequences were obtained from peripheral blood. The J gene is TRBJ1-5, the V gene TRBV5-1; D is unresolved. CDR3 sequence reads: CASSLGSSNQPQHF. The CDR3 region has the DNA TGCGCCAGCAGCTTGGGCAGTAGCAATCAGCCCCAGCATTTT. The variable domain in full, completed from reference TRBV5-1 and TRBJ1-5, reads KAGVTQTPRYLIKTRGQQVTLSCSPISGHRSVSWYQQTPGQGLQFLFEYFSETQRNKGNFPGRFSGRQFSNSRSEMNVSTLELGDSALYLCASSLGSSNQPQHFGDGTRLSIL.